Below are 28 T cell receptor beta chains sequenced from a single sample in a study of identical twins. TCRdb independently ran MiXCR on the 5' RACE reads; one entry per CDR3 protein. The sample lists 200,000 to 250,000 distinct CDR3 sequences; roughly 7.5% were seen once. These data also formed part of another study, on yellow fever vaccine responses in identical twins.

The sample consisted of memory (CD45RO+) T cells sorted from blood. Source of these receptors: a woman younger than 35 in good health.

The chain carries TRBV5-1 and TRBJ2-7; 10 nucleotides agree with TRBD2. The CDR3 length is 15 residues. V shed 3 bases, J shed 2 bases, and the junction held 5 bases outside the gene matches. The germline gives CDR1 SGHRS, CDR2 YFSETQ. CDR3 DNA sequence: TGCGCCAGCAGCTCGACTAGCGGGCCTACCTACGAGCAGTACTTC. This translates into CASSSTSGPTYEQYF.

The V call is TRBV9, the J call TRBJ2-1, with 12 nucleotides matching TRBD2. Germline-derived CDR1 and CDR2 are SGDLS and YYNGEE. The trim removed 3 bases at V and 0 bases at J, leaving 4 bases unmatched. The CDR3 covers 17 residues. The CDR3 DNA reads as TGTGCCAGCAGCGCCGGACTAGCGGGGAGCTCCTACAATGAGCAGTTCTTC. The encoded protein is CASSAGLAGSSYNEQFF.

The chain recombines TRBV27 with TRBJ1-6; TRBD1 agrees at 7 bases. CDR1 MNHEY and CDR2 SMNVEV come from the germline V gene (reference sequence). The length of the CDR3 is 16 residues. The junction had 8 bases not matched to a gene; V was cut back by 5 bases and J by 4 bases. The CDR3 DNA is TGTGCCAGCAGTGTAACCCCACAGGGGTATAATTCACCCCTCCACTTT. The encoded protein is CASSVTPQGYNSPLHF.

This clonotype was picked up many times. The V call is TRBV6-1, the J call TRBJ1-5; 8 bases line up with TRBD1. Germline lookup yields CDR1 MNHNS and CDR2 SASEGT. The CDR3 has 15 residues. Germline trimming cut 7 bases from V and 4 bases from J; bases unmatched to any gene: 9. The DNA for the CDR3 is TGTGCCAGCAATCCCGGGACAGGTTTAAATCAGCCCCAGCATTTT. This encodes CASNPGTGLNQPQHF.

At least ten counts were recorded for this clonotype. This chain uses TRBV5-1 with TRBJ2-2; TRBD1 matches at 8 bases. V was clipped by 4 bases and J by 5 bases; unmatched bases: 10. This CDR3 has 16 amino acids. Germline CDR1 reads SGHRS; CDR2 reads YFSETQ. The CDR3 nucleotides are TGCGCCAGCAGCCTTCCCTTGACAGGGGCAACCGGGGAGCTGTTTTTT. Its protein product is CASSLPLTGATGELFF.

The CDR3 nucleotides are TGCAGCGTTTGTGAGGGGACAGCGAATCAGCCCCAGCATTTT. Protein sequence: CSVCEGTANQPQHF. V is TRBV29-1 and J is TRBJ1-5, with 7 bases identical to TRBD1. The germline gives CDR1 SQVTM, CDR2 ANQGSEA. The CDR3 sequence is 14 residues long. Trimming removed 5 bases from V and 4 bases from J; junction bases left unmatched: 8. Using reference TRBV29-1 and TRBJ1-5 for the parts outside the CDR3, the full variable domain is SAVISQKPSRDICQRGTSLTIQCQVDSQVTMMFWYRQQPGQSLTLIATANQGSEATYESGFVIDKFPISRPNLTFSTLTVSNMSPEDSSIYLCSVCEGTANQPQHFGDGTRLSIL.

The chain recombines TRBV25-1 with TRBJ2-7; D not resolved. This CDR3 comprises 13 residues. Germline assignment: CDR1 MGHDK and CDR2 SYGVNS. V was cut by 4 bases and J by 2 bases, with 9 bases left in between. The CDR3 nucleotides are TGTGCCAGCAGTGGTCCAGGAGCCTACGAGCAGTACTTC. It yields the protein CASSGPGAYEQYF.

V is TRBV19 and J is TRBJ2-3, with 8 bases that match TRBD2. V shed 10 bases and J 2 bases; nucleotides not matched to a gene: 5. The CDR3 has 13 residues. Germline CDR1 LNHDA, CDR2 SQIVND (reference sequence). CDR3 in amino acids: CATSRGDTDTQYF. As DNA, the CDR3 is TGTGCCACCTCGCGGGGGGACACAGATACGCAGTATTTT.

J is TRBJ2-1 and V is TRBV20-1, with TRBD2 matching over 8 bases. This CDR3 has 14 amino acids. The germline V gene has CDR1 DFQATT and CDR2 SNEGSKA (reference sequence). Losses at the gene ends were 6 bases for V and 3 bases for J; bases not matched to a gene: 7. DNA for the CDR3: TGCAGTGCCAATCCGGGACTAGACTACAATGAGCAGTTCTTC. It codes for CSANPGLDYNEQFF.

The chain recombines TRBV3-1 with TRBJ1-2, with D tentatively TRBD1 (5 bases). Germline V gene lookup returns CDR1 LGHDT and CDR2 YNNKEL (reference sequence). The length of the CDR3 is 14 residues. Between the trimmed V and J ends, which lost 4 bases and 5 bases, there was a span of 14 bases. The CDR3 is CASSLSGLSYGYTF. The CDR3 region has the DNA TGTGCCAGCAGCCTTTCGGGACTTTCATATGGCTACACCTTC.

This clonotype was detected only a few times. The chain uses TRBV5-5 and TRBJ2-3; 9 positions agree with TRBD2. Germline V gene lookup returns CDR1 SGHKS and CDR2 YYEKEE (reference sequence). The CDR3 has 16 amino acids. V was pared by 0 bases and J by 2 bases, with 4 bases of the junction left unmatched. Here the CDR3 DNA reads TGTGCCAGCAGCTTGGATGGCGGGGGGGCCACAGATACGCAGTATTTT. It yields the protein CASSLDGGGATDTQYF.

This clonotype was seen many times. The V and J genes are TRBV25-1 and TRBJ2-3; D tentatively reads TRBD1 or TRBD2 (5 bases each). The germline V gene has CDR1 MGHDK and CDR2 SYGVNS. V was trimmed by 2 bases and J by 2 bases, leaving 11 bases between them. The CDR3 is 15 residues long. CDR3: CASSEGGTNTDTQYF. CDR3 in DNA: TGTGCCAGCAGTGAAGGTGGGACCAACACAGATACGCAGTATTTT.

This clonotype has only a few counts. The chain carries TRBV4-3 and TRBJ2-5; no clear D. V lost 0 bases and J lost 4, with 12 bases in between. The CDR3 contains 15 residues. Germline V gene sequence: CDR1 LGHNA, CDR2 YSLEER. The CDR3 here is CASSQDDSYGETQYF. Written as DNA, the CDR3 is TGCGCCAGCAGCCAAGATGACTCTTATGGAGAGACCCAGTACTTC.

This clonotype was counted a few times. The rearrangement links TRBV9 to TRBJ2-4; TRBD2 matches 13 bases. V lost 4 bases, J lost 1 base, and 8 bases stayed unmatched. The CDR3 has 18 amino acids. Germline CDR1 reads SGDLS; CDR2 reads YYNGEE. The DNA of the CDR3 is TGTGCCAGCAGCCCCGGGACTAGCGGGACTGAGGCCAAAAACATTCAGTACTTC. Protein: CASSPGTSGTEAKNIQYF.

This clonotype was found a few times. DNA for the CDR3: TGTGCCACCAGTGATCCCCGGGGGGCATCAGAGACCCAGTACTTC. Its protein is CATSDPRGASETQYF. The chain joins TRBV24-1 to TRBJ2-5; tentative D call: TRBD2 (7 bases). The CDR3 spans 15 residues. Germline lookup yields CDR1 KGHDR and CDR2 SFDVKD. The V end lost 3 bases, the J end lost 4 bases, and 14 bases lay between the germline ends.

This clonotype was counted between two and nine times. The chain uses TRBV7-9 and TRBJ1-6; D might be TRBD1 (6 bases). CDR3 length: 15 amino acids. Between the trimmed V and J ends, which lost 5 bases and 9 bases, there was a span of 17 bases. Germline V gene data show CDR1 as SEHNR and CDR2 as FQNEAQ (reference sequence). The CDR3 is CASSPDSPKSSPLHF. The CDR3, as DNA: TGTGCCAGCAGCCCGGACAGCCCGAAGAGTTCACCCCTCCACTTT.

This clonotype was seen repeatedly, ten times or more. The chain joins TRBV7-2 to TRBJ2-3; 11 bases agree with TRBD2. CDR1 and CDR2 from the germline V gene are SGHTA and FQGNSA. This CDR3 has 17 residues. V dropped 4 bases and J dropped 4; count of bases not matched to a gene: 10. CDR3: CASSSQTSGKAADTQYF. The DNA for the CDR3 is TGTGCCAGCAGCTCACAGACTAGCGGGAAAGCGGCAGATACGCAGTATTTT.

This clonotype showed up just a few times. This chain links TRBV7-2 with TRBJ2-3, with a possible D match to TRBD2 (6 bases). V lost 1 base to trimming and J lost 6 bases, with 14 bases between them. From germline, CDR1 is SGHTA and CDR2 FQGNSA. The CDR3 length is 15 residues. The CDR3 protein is CASSLVAGTSDTQYF. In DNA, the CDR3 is TGTGCCAGCAGCTTAGTGGCGGGGACTTCGGATACGCAGTATTTT.

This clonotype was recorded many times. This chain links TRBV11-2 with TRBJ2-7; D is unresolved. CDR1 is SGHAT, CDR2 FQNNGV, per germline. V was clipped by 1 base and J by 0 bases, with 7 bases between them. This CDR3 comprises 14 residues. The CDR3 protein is CASSLGPVSYEQYF. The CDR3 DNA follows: TGTGCCAGCAGCTTAGGGCCCGTCTCCTACGAGCAGTACTTC.

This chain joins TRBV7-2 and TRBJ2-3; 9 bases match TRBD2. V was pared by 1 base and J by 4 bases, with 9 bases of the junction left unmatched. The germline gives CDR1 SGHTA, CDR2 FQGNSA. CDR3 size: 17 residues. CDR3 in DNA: TGTGCCAGCAGCTTAGGAGGTGGCGGGAGGGTGGCAGATACGCAGTATTTT. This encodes CASSLGGGGRVADTQYF.

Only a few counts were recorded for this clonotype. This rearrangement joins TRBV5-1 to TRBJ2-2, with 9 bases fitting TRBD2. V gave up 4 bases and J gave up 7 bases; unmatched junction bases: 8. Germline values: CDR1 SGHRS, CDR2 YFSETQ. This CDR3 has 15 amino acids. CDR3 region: CASSRLAEGVGELFF. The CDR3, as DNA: TGCGCCAGCAGCCGACTAGCGGAAGGGGTCGGGGAGCTGTTTTTT.

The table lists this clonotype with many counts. CDR3 nucleotides: TGTGCCTGGAGGGACAGGAACACTGAAGCTTTCTTT. It yields the protein CAWRDRNTEAFF. The chain recombines TRBV30 with TRBJ1-1; TRBD1 is a possible D gene (6 bases). The germline V gene has CDR1 GTSNPN and CDR2 SVGIG (reference sequence). Between the trimmed V and J ends, which lost 3 bases and 1 base, there was a span of 6 bases. The CDR3 is made up of 12 amino acids.

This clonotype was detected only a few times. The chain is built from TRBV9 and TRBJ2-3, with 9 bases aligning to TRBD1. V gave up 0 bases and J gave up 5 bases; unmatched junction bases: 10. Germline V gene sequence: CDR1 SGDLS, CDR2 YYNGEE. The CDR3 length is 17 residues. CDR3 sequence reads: CASSVGSGTGTIDTQYF. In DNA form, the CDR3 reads TGTGCCAGCAGCGTAGGATCCGGGACAGGGACTATAGATACGCAGTATTTT.

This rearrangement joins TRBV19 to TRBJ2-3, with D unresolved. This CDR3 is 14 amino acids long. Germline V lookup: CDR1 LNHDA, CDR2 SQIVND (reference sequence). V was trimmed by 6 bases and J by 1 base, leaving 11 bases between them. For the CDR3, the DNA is TGTGCCAGTAGAAGTCACTTCCGCACAGATACGCAGTATTTT. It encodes CASRSHFRTDTQYF. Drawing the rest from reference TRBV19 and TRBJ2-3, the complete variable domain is DGGITQSPKYLFRKEGQNVTLSCEQNLNHDAMYWYRQDPGQGLRLIYYSQIVNDFQKGDIAEGYSVSREKKESFPLTVTSAQKNPTAFYLCASRSHFRTDTQYFGPGTRLTVL.

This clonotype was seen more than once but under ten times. DNA for the CDR3: TGTGCCAGCAGCGCGACTAGCGGGCATGAGCAGTTCTTC. Protein sequence: CASSATSGHEQFF. The gene calls are TRBV9 and TRBJ2-1, with 10 bases identical to TRBD2. Germline loops: CDR1 SGDLS, CDR2 YYNGEE. The J segment lost 8 bases and the V segment lost 3 bases, leaving 2 bases of the junction unmatched. This CDR3 is built from 13 residues.

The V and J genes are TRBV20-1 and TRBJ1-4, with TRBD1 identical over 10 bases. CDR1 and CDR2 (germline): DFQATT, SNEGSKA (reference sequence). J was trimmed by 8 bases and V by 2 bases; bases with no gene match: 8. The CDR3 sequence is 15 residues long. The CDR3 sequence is CSARRWDRGPEKLFF. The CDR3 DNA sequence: TGCAGTGCTAGACGTTGGGACAGGGGACCGGAAAAACTGTTTTTT.

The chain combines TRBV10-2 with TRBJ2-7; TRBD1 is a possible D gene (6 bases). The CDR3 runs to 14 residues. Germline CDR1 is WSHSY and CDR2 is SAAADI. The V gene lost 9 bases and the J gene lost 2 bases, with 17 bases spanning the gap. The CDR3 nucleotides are TGCGCCAGTAAACCGGGACACTTCGCCTACGAGCAGTACTTC. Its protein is CASKPGHFAYEQYF.

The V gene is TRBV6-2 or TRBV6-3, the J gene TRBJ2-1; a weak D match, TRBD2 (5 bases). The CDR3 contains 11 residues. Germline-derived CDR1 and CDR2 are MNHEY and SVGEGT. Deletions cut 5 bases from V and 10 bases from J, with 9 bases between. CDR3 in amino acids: CASSSPGEQFF. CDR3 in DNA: TGTGCCAGCAGTAGCCCGGGGGAGCAGTTCTTC.